This TCR beta chain was obtained from a study of blood T cell repertoires in COVID-19. The data were produced by immunoSEQ multiplex PCR, yet TCRdb's version contains in-frame clones alone and is incomplete. The table records approximately 440,000 clones, about 85% of them present only once. Donors were grouped by their self-reported clinical history. CDR3 length: 13 amino acids. The ends were cut back, 7 bases at V and 5 bases at J, with 14 bases in the middle. Germline CDR1 MNHNY, CDR2 SVGAGI (reference sequence). Sequenced input: PBMCs or T cells enriched from blood (not recorded which). This TCR derives from a woman aged 18-29 years who had recovered from COVID-19. This chain links TRBV6-6 with TRBJ2-5; tentative D call: TRBD2 (7 bases). The CDR3 coding sequence is TGTGCCAGCACAAGGGGGGGGTTTGAGACCCAGTACTTC. It codes for CASTRGGFETQYF.